These T cell receptor beta chains were read from a single sample in a study of Ad26.COV2.S vaccination and SARS-CoV-2 variants. Sequencing was performed with immunoSEQ multiplex PCR; in TCRdb, only in-frame clones are kept and a portion is missing. The table has fewer than 400,000 clones, about 85% seen once. Sample: peripheral blood, taken in a trial of Ad26.COV2.S vaccine versus placebo. These receptors were collected from a person aged 18 to 65 who received the Ad26.COV2.S COVID-19 vaccine or a placebo. Both conserved end residues are part of each CDR3. D genes are given only for firm matches. Some rows have no size entry. The others give once, few or many, or a class for an expanded clone.

j_call clone_size d_call v_call cdr3_nt cdr3_aa
TRBJ1-1 - - TRBV27 TGTGCCAGCAGACTACAGGGTGGGGGAACTGAAGCTTTCTTT CASRLQGGGTEAFF
TRBJ2-1 few TRBD1 TRBV27 TGTGCCAGCAGTCCGGGACAGCGGCTCTACAATGAGCAGTTCTTC CASSPGQRLYNEQFF
TRBJ1-1 - - TRBV29-1 TGCAGCGGGGGGTCCGGAACTGAAGCTTTCTTT CSGGSGTEAFF
TRBJ2-7 - TRBD1 TRBV7-8 TGTGCCAGCAGCTCGATGACAGGGGGAGAGCAGTACTTC CASSSMTGGEQYF
TRBJ1-4 few TRBD1 TRBV4-1 TGCGCCAGCAGCGGAACCGGGACAGCTGAAAAACTGTTTTTT CASSGTGTAEKLFF
TRBJ1-2 once TRBD1 TRBV6-5 TGTGCCAGCAGTCGCTCGACAGGGGGGGTTTATGGCTACACCTTC CASSRSTGGVYGYTF
TRBJ1-4 - - TRBV7-9 TGTGCCAGCAGCTTAGTGGGTGGAGAAAAACTGTTTTTT CASSLVGGEKLFF
TRBJ2-2 - - TRBV14 TGTGCCAGCAGCCATAACGTCGTTGCCGGGGAGCTGTTTTTT CASSHNVVAGELFF
TRBJ1-2 - - TRBV10-1 TGCGCCAGCAGAAGGGAAGGGCAGGGATACTCACCTTTCTATGGCTACACCTTC CASRREGQGYSPFYGYTF
TRBJ1-4 - - TRBV5-1 TGCGCCAGCAGCCCCTACGGAGTCGATAATGAAAAACTGTTTTTT CASSPYGVDNEKLFF
TRBJ1-3 - - TRBV9 TGTGCCAGCAGCGTGCGGAGCTCTGGAAACACCATATATTTT CASSVRSSGNTIYF
TRBJ2-2 - - TRBV10-3 TGTGCCATCAGTGAGACAGGCACGGACGGGGAGCTGTTTTTT CAISETGTDGELFF
TRBJ2-3 - TRBD2 TRBV27 TGTGCCAGCCGGCTAGCGGGGGGTATTGCAGATACGCAGTATTTT CASRLAGGIADTQYF
TRBJ1-2 - - TRBV3-1/TRBV3-2 TGTGCCAGCAGCTTCTCGGCGGGGGAGACCTATGGCTACACCTTC CASSFSAGETYGYTF